The clone carrying this TCR beta chain was observed a few times. Its target is not known. The CDR3 extends over 14 amino acids. Germline CDR1 LNHNV, CDR2 YYDKDF (reference sequence). J gave up 3 bases and V 3 bases, and 2 bases lay outside the gene matches. Absent ophthalmopathy progression within 18 months defined stable Graves' hyperthyroidism. Patients aged 18 to 65 had newly diagnosed hyperthyroidism lasting under 2 months. The PBMCs were taken from 10 ml of fresh peripheral blood. Researchers amplified the TCR beta CDR3 regions from RNA transcripts. The TCR CDR3 was amplified in a first-round RT-PCR using the HTBI primer set. MiXCR, applied by TCRdb to the multiplex PCR reads, yields one record per CDR3 protein. The data contain hundreds of thousands of distinct CDR3 sequences, around 38% of them singletons. The data originate from a study of T cells in Graves' hyperthyroidism and ophthalmopathy.

Regarding the study as a whole: Within blood appeared most thyroid clonotypes that had expanded above 0.001.

The specimen sequenced was blood. The chain is built from TRBV15 and TRBJ2-5; TRBD1 aligns across 9 bases. This TCR was recovered from a young man with Graves' hyperthyroidism. CDR3 protein: CATSRDRGKETQYF. For the CDR3, the DNA is TGTGCCACCAGCAGGGACAGGGGTAAAGAGACCCAGTACTTC.